This record looks at one TCR beta chain sequence and its context. Antigen: not known. This entry comes from a study of CD8 T cells in ankylosing spondylitis. Study-wide points: There was reportedly significant enrichment of clones that were disease-linked in matched ankylosing spondylitis synovial fluid. A TCR beta motif made of fewer than ten highly homologous variants seemed typical of ankylosing spondylitis blood.

5'-RACE, quantitative and with molecular barcodes, yielded the TCR beta libraries. MiXCR was run by TCRdb on the 5' RACE reads, yielding one entry per CDR3 protein. Altogether under 200,000 distinct CDR3 sequences are present, 9.5% to 10% being singletons, with the ten largest covering about 15%. Germline V lookup: CDR1 SGDLS, CDR2 YYNGEE. The V segment lost 4 bases and the J segment 2 bases; nucleotides outside the gene matches: 11. The CDR3 has 17 amino acids. The sample comprised blood, either unsorted or a sorted T cell fraction (not recorded which). The sequence was obtained from a female donor with ankylosing spondylitis or in good health (not recorded which). The rearrangement uses TRBV9 and TRBJ2-1; 8 bases fit TRBD2. The CDR3 DNA reads as TGTGCCAGCAGCTCCCCCGGGGGGGATAACCCCTACAATGAGCAGTTCTTC. This gives the protein CASSSPGGDNPYNEQFF.